This TCR beta chain stems from a study of CD8 T cells in ankylosing spondylitis. Study findings and constraints: Several highly homologous variants made up a TCR beta motif, and this motif appeared characteristic of ankylosing spondylitis blood.

This CDR3 region has 16 residues. Germline V gives CDR1 DFQATT, CDR2 SNEGSKA (reference sequence). Trimming cost V 3 bases and J 7 bases; bases outside gene matches: 11. This clonotype was seen at least ten times. The antigen is not known. TCRdb reanalysed the 5' RACE reads using MiXCR and keeps one entry per CDR3 protein. The table includes about 240,000 distinct CDR3 sequences, around 9.2% detected once. The chain combines TRBV20-1 with TRBJ2-1, with 11 bases identical to TRBD2. The sample consisted of blood, either unsorted or a sorted T cell fraction (not recorded which). The sequence came from a male donor with ankylosing spondylitis or in good health (not recorded which). CDR3 nucleotide sequence: TGCAGTGCTAGGGACCTTCTAGCGGGAGGTTTGAATGAGCAGTTCTTC. Its protein is CSARDLLAGGLNEQFF.